These T cell receptor beta chains were read from a single sample in a study of T cells in Graves' hyperthyroidism and ophthalmopathy. One entry per CDR3 protein, called by TCRdb with MiXCR from the multiplex PCR reads. The table shows some 800,000 distinct CDR3 sequences, with 38% occurring only once. Input material: blood. These receptors were taken from a young man with Graves' hyperthyroidism. CDR3s include the opening cysteine and the closing phenylalanine or tryptophan. The D gene is left open where the match is weak. Clone size, where shown, is once, few, many, or a class for clones that have expanded.

TGTGCCAGCAGCCCAACTACAGGGGGCGGAGAGACCCAGTACTTC CASSPTTGGGETQYF TRBJ2-5 NA TRBV9 TRBD1
TGTGCCAGCAGCTCAGTCGCGGGATTACTCAACGTCCTGACTTTC CASSSVAGLLNVLTF TRBJ2-6 NA TRBV7-2 NA
TGTGCCAGCTCGGAGGGGTACGACGAGCAGTACTTC CASSEGYDEQYF TRBJ2-7 NA TRBV7-2 NA
TGTGCCACCAGCGGGGGCGGATGGGAGACCCAGTACTTC CATSGGGWETQYF TRBJ2-5 many TRBV15 NA
TGTGCCAGCAGCGCCACCGGGACGACCCACGAGCAGTACTTC CASSATGTTHEQYF TRBJ2-7 many TRBV9 NA
TGTGCCAGCAGCCGGACAGGGGACACCCTCCACTTT CASSRTGDTLHF TRBJ1-6 many TRBV9 TRBD1
TGTGCCAGCAGCGTCGGATCAGGACAGGGCTCCTACGAGCAGTACTTC CASSVGSGQGSYEQYF TRBJ2-7 NA TRBV7-8 TRBD1
TGTGCCAGCGGCCGACAGGGGAAGTCCTACGAGCAGTACTTC CASGRQGKSYEQYF TRBJ2-7 NA TRBV2 TRBD1
TGCGCCAGCAGCGGGGCTAGCGGGACCCAGAGGGACGAGCAGTACTTC CASSGASGTQRDEQYF TRBJ2-7 few TRBV5-1 TRBD2
TGCGCCAGCAGCCGAGAGGTGCTTCCAGATACGCAGTATTTT CASSREVLPDTQYF TRBJ2-3 NA TRBV7-9 NA
TGTGCCAGCAATAGACCGGGACAGGGGAATTCACCCCTCCACTTT CASNRPGQGNSPLHF TRBJ1-6 few TRBV10-3 TRBD1
TGCAGTGCTGACAACGGGGGGGTGTTTTTT CSADNGGVFF TRBJ1-4 many TRBV20-1 NA
TGTGCCACCCACCAATTGGGGGATCAGCCCCAGCATTTT CATHQLGDQPQHF TRBJ1-5 many TRBV7-9 NA
TGTGCCAGCAGCTTAGGGACCCCAGGCTACTACGAGCAGTACTTC CASSLGTPGYYEQYF TRBJ2-7 few TRBV13 NA
TGTGCCAGCAGTACCACCTGGGACCCAACTAATGAAAAACTGTTTTTT CASSTTWDPTNEKLFF TRBJ1-4 NA TRBV6-5 NA
TGTGCCAGCAGTTTTACCGGGGGGCTCTACGAGCAGTACTTC CASSFTGGLYEQYF TRBJ2-7 few TRBV6-5 NA
TGCGCCAGCAGCGTAGAAGCGCGGACTGAAGCTTCCTTT CASSVEARTEASF TRBJ1-1 NA TRBV5-1 NA
TGCGCCAGCAGTTCGGGTTCCAGGACAGACCAAGAGACCCAGTACTTC CASSSGSRTDQETQYF TRBJ2-5 few TRBV5-1 NA
TGTGCCAGCAGCCTGGGACAGGGGGATCACGGACTATATTTT CASSLGQGDHGLYF TRBJ2-3 NA TRBV7-8 TRBD1
TGCAGCGTATTTGAGATGGGTGAAGCTTTCTTT CSVFEMGEAFF TRBJ1-1 NA TRBV29-1 NA
TGTGCCAGCAGCTCGAGGACAGTAATGAACACTGAAGCTTTCTTT CASSSRTVMNTEAFF TRBJ1-1 NA TRBV9 NA
TGTGCCAGCAGCTTAGTCGAGGCTGGGGAGCAGTACTTC CASSLVEAGEQYF TRBJ2-7 few TRBV7-9 NA
TGTGCCAGCAGCTTAGTTACCCCCTATAATTCACCCCTCCACTTT CASSLVTPYNSPLHF TRBJ1-6 many TRBV7-9 NA
TGTGCCAGCGGAACAGGGAGGGTGAACACTGAAGCTTTCTTT CASGTGRVNTEAFF TRBJ1-1 few TRBV12-3/TRBV12-4 NA
TGTGCCACCGGCAACAGAGGAACCTACGAGCAGTACTTC CATGNRGTYEQYF TRBJ2-7 NA TRBV15 NA
TGTGCCAAGAGGGCCTGGGCCAACGTCCTGACTTTC CAKRAWANVLTF TRBJ2-6 many TRBV2 NA
TGTGCCAGCAGCTCGGCGGGGACTACCACCTACGAGCAGTACTTC CASSSAGTTTYEQYF TRBJ2-7 NA TRBV7-2 TRBD2
TGTGCCAGCCCCCTCCAAGGAGACTATGGCTACACCTTC CASPLQGDYGYTF TRBJ1-2 many TRBV7-2 NA
TGTGCCAGCAGGCGACAGGGGGCGATGGATCAGCCCCAGCATTTT CASRRQGAMDQPQHF TRBJ1-5 NA TRBV6-5 TRBD1
TGTGCCAGCAGCTTCGGGGGGGTCGAACTTTATGGCTACACCTTC CASSFGGVELYGYTF TRBJ1-2 few TRBV9 NA
TGTGCCAGCAGCCAAGACAAGCGGGGGGGCCCGGAGACCCAGTACTTC CASSQDKRGGPETQYF TRBJ2-5 few TRBV9 TRBD2
TGTGCCAGCAGATCAGACAGGGTGCTGGGCACTGAAGCTTTCTTT CASRSDRVLGTEAFF TRBJ1-1 NA TRBV5-5 TRBD1
TGCGCCAGCAGCCCACACCTCGGGCGGGATACCCAGCCCCAGCATTTT CASSPHLGRDTQPQHF TRBJ1-5 few TRBV4-1 NA
TGTGCCAGCTCACCAAGGACATTGCCACCCTACGAGCAGTACTTC CASSPRTLPPYEQYF TRBJ2-7 few TRBV12-3/TRBV12-4 NA
TGTGCCAGCAGCGTCGGGACTTCCGAAAAACTGTTTTTT CASSVGTSEKLFF TRBJ1-4 NA TRBV9 NA
TGTGCCAGTAGTAGCCGGGACGGGGGCGTTGCCGGGGAGCTGTTTTTT CASSSRDGGVAGELFF TRBJ2-2 NA TRBV19 NA